This TCR beta chain was captured by sequencing in a study of spatial heterogeneity in lung cancer. Study overall: Each distinct TCR and UMI combination averaged more than ten appearances in raw reads.

Time point reported: sample taken at primary tumor resection. No cell sorting; template was whole RNA from tumor, lung tissue or PBMC. There are many counts of this clonotype. The target antigen is unknown. A library made for alpha chains picked up this beta chain off target, so its size means little. Study-level findings and limits: Mutation tallies in tumors tracked expanded intratumoral alpha and beta TCR counts.

The CDR3 length is 13 residues. The V gene lost 1 base and the J gene lost 1 base, with 1 base spanning the gap. CDR1 and CDR2 (germline): MNHEY, SMNVEV (reference sequence). Each molecule of TCR cDNA was tagged with one unique molecular identifier. Each CDR3 protein gets one entry after TCRdb re-called the 5' RACE reads with MiXCR. This sample carries thousands of distinct CDR3 sequences, approximately 5.1% of them seen once, and the ten largest clones take around 19%. The V gene is TRBV27, the J gene TRBJ2-2; unclear D gene. The TCR was taken from a male donor with early-stage non-small cell lung cancer. Sequencing was performed on lung tumor tissue, taken at surgery. This chain's CDR3 is CASSLLNTGELFF. In nucleotides, the CDR3 is TGTGCCAGCAGTTTATTGAACACCGGGGAGCTGTTTTTT.